One T cell receptor beta chain is described in this entry. The data derive from a study of blood T cell repertoires in COVID-19. Study details: Samples came from the United States, Italy and Spain, spanning acute and convalescent COVID-19.

Germline CDR1 is SQVTM and CDR2 is ANQGSEA. There are 14 residues in the CDR3. The ends lost 6 bases at V and 4 bases at J; junction bases unmatched: 10. Here immunoSEQ multiplex PCR was the method, and the copy in TCRdb shows in-frame clones only, minus some. This repertoire shows fewer than 350,000 clones, approximately 86% found once; its top ten account for just under 9%. The origin of this receptor is a man aged 40-55 years with active or convalescent COVID-19. The V and J genes are TRBV29-1 and TRBJ1-2; TRBD1 matches 8 bases. Sequencing used peripheral blood. The CDR3 loop is CSVERPGQVYGYTF. The CDR3 nucleotides are TGCAGCGTCGAAAGACCGGGACAGGTCTATGGCTACACCTTC.